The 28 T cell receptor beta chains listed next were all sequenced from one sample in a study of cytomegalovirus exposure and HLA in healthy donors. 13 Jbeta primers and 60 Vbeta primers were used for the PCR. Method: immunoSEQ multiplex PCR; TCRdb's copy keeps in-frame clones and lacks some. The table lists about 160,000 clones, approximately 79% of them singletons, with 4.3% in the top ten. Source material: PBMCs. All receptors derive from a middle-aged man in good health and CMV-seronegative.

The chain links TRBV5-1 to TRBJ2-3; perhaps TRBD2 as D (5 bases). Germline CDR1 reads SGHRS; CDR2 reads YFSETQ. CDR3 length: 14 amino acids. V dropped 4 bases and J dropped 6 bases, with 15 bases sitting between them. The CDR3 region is CASSLAGSSDTQYF. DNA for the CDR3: TGCGCCAGCAGCCTGGCGGGTTCGTCGGATACGCAGTATTTT.

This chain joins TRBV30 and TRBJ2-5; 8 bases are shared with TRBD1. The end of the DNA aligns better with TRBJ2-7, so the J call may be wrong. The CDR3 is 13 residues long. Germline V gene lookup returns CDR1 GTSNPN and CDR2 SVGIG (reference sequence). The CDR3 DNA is TGTGCCTGGAGTTTGACAGGGGAGGCCGAGCAGTACTTC. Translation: CAWSLTGEAEQYF.

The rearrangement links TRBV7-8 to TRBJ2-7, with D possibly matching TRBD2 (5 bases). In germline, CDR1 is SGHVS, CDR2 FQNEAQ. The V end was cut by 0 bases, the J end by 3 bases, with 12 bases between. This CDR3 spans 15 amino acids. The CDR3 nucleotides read TGTGCCAGCAGCTTAGCGGCTAGCTTAGACTACGAGCAGTACTTC. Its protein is CASSLAASLDYEQYF.

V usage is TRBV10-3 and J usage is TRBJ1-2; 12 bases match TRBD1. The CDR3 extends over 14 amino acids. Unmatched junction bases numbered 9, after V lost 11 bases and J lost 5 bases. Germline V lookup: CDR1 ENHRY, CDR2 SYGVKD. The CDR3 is CAAWGQGAYYGYTF. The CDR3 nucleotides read TGTGCCGCTTGGGGACAGGGGGCATATTATGGCTACACCTTC.

CDR3 loop: CATSGKYGNEQFF. For the CDR3, the DNA is TGTGCCACCTCGGGGAAATATGGAAATGAGCAGTTCTTC. V is TRBV2 and J is TRBJ2-1, with D tentatively TRBD2 (5 bases). Germline V gene data show CDR1 as SNHLY and CDR2 as FYNNEI. This CDR3 has 13 residues. V was pared by 10 bases and J by 7 bases, with 17 bases between. The full variable domain, with the rest looked up from reference TRBV2 and TRBJ2-1, is EPEVTQTPSHQVTQMGQEVILRCVPISNHLYFYWYRQILGQKVEFLVSFYNNEISEKSEIFDDQFSVERPDGSNFTLKIRSTKLEDSAMYFCATSGKYGNEQFFGPGTRLTVL.

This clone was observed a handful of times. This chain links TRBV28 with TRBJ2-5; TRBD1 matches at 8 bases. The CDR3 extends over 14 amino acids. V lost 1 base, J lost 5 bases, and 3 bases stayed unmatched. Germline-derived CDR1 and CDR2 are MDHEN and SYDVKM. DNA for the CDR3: TGTGCCAGCAGTTTATTGGACAGGGTGGAGACCCAGTACTTC. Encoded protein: CASSLLDRVETQYF.

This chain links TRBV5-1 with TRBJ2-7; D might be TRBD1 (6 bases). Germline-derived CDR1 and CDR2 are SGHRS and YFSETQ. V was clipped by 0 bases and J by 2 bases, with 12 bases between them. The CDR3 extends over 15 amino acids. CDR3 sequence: CASSLESGVTYEQYF. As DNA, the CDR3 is TGCGCCAGCAGCTTGGAGTCAGGGGTCACCTACGAGCAGTACTTC.

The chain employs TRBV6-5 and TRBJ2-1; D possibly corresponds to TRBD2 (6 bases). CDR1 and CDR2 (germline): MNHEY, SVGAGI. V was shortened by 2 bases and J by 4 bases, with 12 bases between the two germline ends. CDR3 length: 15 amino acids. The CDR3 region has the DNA TGTGCCAGCAGTTACGCGCAGGGAGGTTACAATGAGCAGTTCTTC. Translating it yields CASSYAQGGYNEQFF.

CDR3 bases: TGTGCCAGCAGCCATCCACGAGGGGGCGCAGGCTACACCTTC. Its protein product is CASSHPRGGAGYTF. The chain recombines TRBV16 with TRBJ1-2; 7 nucleotides line up with TRBD1. The V gene's germline CDR1 is KGHSY and CDR2 FQNENV. The CDR3 loop spans 14 amino acids. With 3 bases clipped from V and 8 bases from J, the junction kept 9 bases outside the gene matches.

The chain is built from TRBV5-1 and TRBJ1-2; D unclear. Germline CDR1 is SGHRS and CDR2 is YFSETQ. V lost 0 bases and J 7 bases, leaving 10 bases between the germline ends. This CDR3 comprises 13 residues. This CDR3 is CASSLEQTSGYTF. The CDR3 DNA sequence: TGCGCCAGCAGCTTGGAACAGACTAGTGGCTACACCTTC.

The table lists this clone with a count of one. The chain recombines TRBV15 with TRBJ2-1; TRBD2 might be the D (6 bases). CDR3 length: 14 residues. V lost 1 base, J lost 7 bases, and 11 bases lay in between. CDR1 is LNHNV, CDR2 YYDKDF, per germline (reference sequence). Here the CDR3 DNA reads TGTGCCACCAGCAGAGCAGGGACTGGAAATGAGCAGTTCTTC. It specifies CATSRAGTGNEQFF.

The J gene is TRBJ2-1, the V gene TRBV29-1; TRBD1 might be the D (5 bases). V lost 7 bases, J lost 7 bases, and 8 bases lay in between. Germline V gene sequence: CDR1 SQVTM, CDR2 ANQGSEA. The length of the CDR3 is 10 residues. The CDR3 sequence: CSARVNEQFF. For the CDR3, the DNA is TGCAGCGCCAGGGTGAATGAGCAGTTCTTC.

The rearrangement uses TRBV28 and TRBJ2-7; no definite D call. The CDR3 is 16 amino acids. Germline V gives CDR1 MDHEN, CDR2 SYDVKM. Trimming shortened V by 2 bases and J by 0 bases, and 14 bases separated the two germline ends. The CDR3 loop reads CASSLAIFASSYEQYF. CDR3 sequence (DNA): TGTGCCAGCAGTTTAGCGATCTTCGCGAGCTCCTACGAGCAGTACTTC.

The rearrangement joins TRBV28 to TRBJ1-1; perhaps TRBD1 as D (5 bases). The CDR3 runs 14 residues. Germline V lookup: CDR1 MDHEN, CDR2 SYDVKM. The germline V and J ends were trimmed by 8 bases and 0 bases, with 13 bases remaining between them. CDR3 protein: CASVSGALNTEAFF. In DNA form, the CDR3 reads TGTGCCAGCGTCAGCGGGGCCTTGAACACTGAAGCTTTCTTT.

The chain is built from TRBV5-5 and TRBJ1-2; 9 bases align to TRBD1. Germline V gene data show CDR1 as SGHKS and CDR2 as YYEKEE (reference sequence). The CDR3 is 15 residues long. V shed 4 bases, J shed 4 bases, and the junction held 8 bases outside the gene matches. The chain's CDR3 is CASSDFRTGAYGYTF. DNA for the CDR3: TGTGCCAGCAGCGATTTCCGGACAGGGGCCTATGGCTACACCTTC.

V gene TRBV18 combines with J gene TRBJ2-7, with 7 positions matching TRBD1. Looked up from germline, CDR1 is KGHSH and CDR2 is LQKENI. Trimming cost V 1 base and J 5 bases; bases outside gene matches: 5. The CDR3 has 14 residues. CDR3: CASSPRQGGNEQYF. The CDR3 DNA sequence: TGTGCCAGCTCACCACGACAGGGTGGCAACGAGCAGTACTTC. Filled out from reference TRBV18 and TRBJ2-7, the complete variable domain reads NAGVMQNPRHLVRRRGQEARLRCSPMKGHSHVYWYRQLPEEGLKFMVYLQKENIIDESGMPKERFSAEFPKEGPSILRIQQVVRGDSAAYFCASSPRQGGNEQYFGPGTRLTVT.

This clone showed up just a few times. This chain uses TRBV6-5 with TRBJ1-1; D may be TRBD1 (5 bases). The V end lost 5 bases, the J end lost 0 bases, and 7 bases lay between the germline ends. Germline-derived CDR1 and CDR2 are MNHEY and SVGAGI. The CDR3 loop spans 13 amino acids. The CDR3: CASSPTVNTEAFF. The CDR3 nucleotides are TGTGCCAGCAGTCCGACAGTGAACACTGAAGCTTTCTTT.

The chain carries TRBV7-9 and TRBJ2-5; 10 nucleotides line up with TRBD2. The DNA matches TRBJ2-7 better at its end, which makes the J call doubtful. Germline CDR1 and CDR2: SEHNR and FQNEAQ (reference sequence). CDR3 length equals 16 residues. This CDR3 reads CASSKTGTSVTYEQYF. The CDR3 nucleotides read TGTGCCAGCAGCAAAACCGGGACTAGCGTTACCTACGAGCAGTACTTC.

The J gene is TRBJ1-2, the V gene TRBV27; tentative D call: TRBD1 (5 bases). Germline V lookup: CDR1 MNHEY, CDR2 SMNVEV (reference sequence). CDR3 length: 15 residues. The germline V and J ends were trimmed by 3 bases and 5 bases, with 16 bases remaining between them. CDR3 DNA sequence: TGTGCCAGCAGTTTGCGCGGGGGTGGGGGGTATGGCTACACCTTC. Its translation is CASSLRGGGGYGYTF.

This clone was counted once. Written as DNA, the CDR3 is TGTGCCAGCAGTTTGCTAGGCCAGCCCCAGCATTTT. Translating it yields CASSLLGQPQHF. This chain connects TRBV27 to TRBJ1-5; D is ambiguous. CDR3 size: 12 residues. Trimming removed 3 bases from V and 7 bases from J, with 7 bases in between. From germline, CDR1 is MNHEY and CDR2 SMNVEV (reference sequence).

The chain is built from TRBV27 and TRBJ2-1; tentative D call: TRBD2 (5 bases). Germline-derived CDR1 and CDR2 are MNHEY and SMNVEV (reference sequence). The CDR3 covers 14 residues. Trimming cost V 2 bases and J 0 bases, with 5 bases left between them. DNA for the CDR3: TGTGCCAGCAGTTTAGGGAGCTCCTACAATGAGCAGTTCTTC. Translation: CASSLGSSYNEQFF.

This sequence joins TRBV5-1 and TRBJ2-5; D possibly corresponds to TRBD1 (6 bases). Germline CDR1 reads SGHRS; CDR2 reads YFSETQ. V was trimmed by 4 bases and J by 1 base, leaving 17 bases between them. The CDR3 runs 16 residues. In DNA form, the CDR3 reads TGCGCCAGCAGCCCGGACGAACAGGGCCTCCAAGAGACCCAGTACTTC. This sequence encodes CASSPDEQGLQETQYF.

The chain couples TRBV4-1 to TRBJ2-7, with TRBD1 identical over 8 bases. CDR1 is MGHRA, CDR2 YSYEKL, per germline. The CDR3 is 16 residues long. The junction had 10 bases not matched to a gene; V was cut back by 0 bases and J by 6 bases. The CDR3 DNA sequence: TGCGCCAGCAGCCAAGAAGGACAGGGAATAAGGATCGAGCAGTACTTC. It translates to CASSQEGQGIRIEQYF.

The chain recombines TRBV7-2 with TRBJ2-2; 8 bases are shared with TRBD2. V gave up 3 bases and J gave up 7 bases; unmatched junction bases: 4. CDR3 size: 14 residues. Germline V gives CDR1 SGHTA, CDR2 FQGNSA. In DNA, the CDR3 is TGTGCCAGCAGCTTTAGCGGGGTAAACGGGGAGCTGTTTTTT. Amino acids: CASSFSGVNGELFF.

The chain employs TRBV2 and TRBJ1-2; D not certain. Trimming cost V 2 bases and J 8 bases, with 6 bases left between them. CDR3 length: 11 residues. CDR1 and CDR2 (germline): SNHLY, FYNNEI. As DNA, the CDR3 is TGTGCCAGCAGTGAATTTCAGGGCTACACCTTC. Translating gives CASSEFQGYTF.

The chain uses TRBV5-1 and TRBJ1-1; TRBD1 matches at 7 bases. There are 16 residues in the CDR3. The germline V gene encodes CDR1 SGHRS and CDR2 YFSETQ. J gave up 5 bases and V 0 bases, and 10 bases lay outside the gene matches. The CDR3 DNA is TGCGCCAGCAGCTTGGAGACAGGGTTTCGAGATACTGAAGCTTTCTTT. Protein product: CASSLETGFRDTEAFF.

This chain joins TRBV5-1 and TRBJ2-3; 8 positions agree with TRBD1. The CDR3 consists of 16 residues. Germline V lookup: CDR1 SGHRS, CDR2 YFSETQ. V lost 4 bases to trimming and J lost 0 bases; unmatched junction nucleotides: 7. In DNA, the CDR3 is TGCGCCAGCAGCACAGGGACAGGTTCCAGCACAGATACGCAGTATTTT. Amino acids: CASSTGTGSSTDTQYF. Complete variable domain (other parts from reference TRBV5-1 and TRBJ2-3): KAGVTQTPRYLIKTRGQQVTLSCSPISGHRSVSWYQQTPGQGLQFLFEYFSETQRNKGNFPGRFSGRQFSNSRSEMNVSTLELGDSALYLCASSTGTGSSTDTQYFGPGTRLTVL.

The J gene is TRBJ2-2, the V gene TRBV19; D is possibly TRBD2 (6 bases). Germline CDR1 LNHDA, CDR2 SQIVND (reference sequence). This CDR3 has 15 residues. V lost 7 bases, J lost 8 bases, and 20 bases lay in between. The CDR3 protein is CASTSQAAGRGELFF. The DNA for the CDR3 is TGTGCCAGTACCTCTCAAGCGGCGGGGCGAGGGGAGCTGTTTTTT.